This TCR beta chain was obtained from a study of blood T cells in healthy people across ages. Alongside a J-beta primer mix, a sample-barcoded 5' primer served in a second PCR lasting about 7 to 12 cycles. TCRdb reprocessed the 5' RACE reads with MiXCR, giving one entry per CDR3 protein. The sample carries roughly 730,000 distinct CDR3 sequences, 45% to 70% recorded once. The CDR3 loop spans 13 amino acids. V was shortened by 5 bases and J by 13 bases, with 18 bases between the two germline ends. The germline V gene encodes CDR1 SNHLY and CDR2 FYNNEI. Sequenced material: blood. The chain employs TRBV2 and TRBJ2-1; the D call may be TRBD1 or TRBD2 (5 bases each). The sequence came from a man aged 40-50 years in good health. CDR3 residues: CASSPGPPGTQFF. In nucleotides, the CDR3 is TGTGCCAGCAGTCCTGGCCCCCCTGGGACCCAGTTCTTC.